The T cell receptor beta chain described here comes from a study of shared clonotypes between healthy human individuals. Overall study context: Plates per donor: three CD4 naive, three CD4 memory, two CD8 naive, one CD8 memory.

Researchers divided each subset's genomic DNA evenly across several immunoSEQ plates. Sequenced by immunoSEQ multiplex PCR; TCRdb stores in-frame clones only, minus some. This sample has roughly 2.6 million clones, with around nine tenths found just once. Comment on this clone: Its antigen is currently unknown.

Study results and limitations: Some clonotypes were shared by all four sorted-subset donors, while others were not shared. The non-shared ones had lower generation probabilities than the shared ones.

In the CD4+ fraction, cells were divided into CD45RA+ naive and CD45RA-negative memory subsets. Material for sequencing was naive CD4+ T cells sorted from blood. Subset indicated: CD45RA+ positively selected. The TCR originated in a young man in good health.

The CDR3 here is CASSFTGTTEAFF. CDR3 DNA sequence: TGTGCCAGTAGTTTTACAGGGACCACTGAAGCTTTCTTT. V is TRBV19 and J is TRBJ1-1, with D possibly TRBD1 on 6 matching bases. The CDR3 has 13 residues. The V end lost 5 bases, the J end lost 4 bases, and 11 bases lay between the germline ends. Germline V lookup: CDR1 LNHDA, CDR2 SQIVND (reference sequence).